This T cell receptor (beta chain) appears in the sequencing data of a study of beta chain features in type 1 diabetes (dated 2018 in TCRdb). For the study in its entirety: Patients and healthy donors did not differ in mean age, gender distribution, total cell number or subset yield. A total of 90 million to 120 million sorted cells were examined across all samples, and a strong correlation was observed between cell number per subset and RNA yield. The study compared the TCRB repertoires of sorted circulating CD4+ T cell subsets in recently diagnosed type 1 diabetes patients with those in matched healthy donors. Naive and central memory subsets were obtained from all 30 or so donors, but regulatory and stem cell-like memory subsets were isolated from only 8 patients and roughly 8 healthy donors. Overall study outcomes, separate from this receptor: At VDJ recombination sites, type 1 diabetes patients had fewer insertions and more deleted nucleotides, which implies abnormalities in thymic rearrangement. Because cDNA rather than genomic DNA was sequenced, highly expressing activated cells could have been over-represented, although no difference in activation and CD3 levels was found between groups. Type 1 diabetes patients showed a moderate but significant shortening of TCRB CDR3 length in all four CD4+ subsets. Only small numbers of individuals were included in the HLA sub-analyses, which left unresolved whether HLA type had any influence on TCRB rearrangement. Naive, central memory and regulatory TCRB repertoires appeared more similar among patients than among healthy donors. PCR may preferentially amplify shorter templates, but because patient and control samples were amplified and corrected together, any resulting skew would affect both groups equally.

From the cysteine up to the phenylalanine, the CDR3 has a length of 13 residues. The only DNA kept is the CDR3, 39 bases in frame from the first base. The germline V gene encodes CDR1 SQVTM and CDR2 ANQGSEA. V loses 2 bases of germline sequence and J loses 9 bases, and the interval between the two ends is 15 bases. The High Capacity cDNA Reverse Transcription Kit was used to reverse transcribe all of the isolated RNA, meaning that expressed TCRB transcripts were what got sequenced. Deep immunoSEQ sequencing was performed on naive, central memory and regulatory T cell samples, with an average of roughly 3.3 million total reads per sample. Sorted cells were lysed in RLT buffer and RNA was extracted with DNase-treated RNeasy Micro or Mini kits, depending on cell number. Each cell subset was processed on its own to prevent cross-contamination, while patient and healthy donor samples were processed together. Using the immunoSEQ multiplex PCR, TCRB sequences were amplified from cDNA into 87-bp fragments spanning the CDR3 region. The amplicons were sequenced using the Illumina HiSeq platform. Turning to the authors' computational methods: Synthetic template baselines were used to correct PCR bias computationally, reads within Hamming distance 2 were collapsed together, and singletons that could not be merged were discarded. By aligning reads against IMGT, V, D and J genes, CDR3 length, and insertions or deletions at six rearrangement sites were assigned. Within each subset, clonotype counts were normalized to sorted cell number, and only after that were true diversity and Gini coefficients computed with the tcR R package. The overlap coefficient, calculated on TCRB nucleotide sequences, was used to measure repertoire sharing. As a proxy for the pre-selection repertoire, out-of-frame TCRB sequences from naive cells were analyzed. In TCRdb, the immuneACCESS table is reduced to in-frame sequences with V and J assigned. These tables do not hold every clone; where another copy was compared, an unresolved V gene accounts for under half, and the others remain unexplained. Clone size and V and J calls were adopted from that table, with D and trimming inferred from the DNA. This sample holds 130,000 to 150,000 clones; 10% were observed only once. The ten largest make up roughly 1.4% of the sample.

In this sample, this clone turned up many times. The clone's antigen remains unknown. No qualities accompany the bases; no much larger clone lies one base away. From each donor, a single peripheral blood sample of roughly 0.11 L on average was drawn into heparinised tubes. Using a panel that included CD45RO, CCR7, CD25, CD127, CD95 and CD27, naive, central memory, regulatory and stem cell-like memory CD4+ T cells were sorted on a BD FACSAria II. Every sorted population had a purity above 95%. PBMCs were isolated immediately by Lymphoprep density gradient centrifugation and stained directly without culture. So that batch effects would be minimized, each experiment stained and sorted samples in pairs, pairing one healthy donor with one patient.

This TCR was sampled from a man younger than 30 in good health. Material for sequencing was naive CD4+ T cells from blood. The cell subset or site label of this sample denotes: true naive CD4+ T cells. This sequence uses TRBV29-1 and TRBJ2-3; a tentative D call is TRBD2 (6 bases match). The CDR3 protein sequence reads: CSVERPGGITQYF. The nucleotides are TGCAGCGTTGAAAGGCCAGGCGGGATCACGCAGTATTTT.